A selection of T cell receptor beta chains follows, all from one sample in a study of T cell changes during pregnancy in multiple sclerosis. The assay was immunoSEQ multiplex PCR, and TCRdb's table has in-frame clones only and misses some. This sample has tens of thousands of clones, with about nine tenths found just once. The sequences come from peripheral blood, collected in the third trimester of pregnancy. Receptors originate from a female donor in good health, enrolled as a control in a pregnancy study. CDR3s include the opening cysteine and the closing phenylalanine or tryptophan. Each record gives: D gene, V gene, J gene, clone size, CDR3 protein, CDR3 DNA. D genes are given only for firm matches. Clone size, where shown, is once, few, many, or a class for clones that have expanded.

D gene: .; V gene: TRBV10-3; J gene: TRBJ1-5; clone size: .; CDR3 protein: CAISESGGRGNQPQHF; CDR3 DNA: TGTGCCATCAGTGAGTCGGGCGGGCGTGGAAATCAGCCCCAGCATTTT
D gene: .; V gene: TRBV5-4; J gene: TRBJ2-5; clone size: .; CDR3 protein: CASSLFPETQYF; CDR3 DNA: TGTGCCAGCAGCTTATTTCCGGAGACCCAGTACTTC
D gene: .; V gene: TRBV18; J gene: TRBJ2-7; clone size: .; CDR3 protein: CASSLDRNYEQYF; CDR3 DNA: TGTGCCAGCTCACTAGACAGGAACTACGAGCAGTACTTC
D gene: TRBD1; V gene: TRBV5-1; J gene: TRBJ1-1; clone size: .; CDR3 protein: CASSLRGQDTEAFF; CDR3 DNA: TGCGCCAGCAGCTTGAGGGGGCAAGATACTGAAGCTTTCTTT
D gene: .; V gene: TRBV2; J gene: TRBJ1-1; clone size: .; CDR3 protein: CASTLDRGNTEAFF; CDR3 DNA: TGTGCCAGCACCCTAGATAGGGGGAACACTGAAGCTTTCTTT
D gene: TRBD2; V gene: TRBV5-1; J gene: TRBJ2-5; clone size: once; CDR3 protein: CASSSELAGGQETQYF; CDR3 DNA: TGCGCCAGCAGCTCCGAGCTAGCGGGAGGACAAGAGACCCAGTACTTC
D gene: .; V gene: TRBV29-1; J gene: TRBJ2-5; clone size: once; CDR3 protein: CSVDRREPSLKETQYF; CDR3 DNA: TGCAGCGTTGACCGAAGGGAGCCTAGCTTAAAAGAGACCCAGTACTTC
D gene: .; V gene: TRBV7-9; J gene: TRBJ1-1; clone size: once; CDR3 protein: CASSLEGGTEAFF; CDR3 DNA: TGTGCCAGCAGCTTAGAAGGGGGCACTGAAGCTTTCTTT
D gene: .; V gene: TRBV27; J gene: TRBJ1-1; clone size: .; CDR3 protein: CASSEVQRSNTEAFF; CDR3 DNA: TGTGCCAGCAGTGAGGTGCAGAGGTCGAACACTGAAGCTTTCTTT
D gene: TRBD2; V gene: TRBV7-9; J gene: TRBJ2-5; clone size: .; CDR3 protein: CASSLTGTSGETQYF; CDR3 DNA: TGTGCCAGCAGCTTAACCGGGACTAGCGGAGAGACCCAGTACTTC
D gene: TRBD1; V gene: TRBV6-6; J gene: TRBJ2-5; clone size: .; CDR3 protein: CASSSQGARQETQYF; CDR3 DNA: TGTGCCAGCAGTTCTCAGGGGGCCCGACAAGAGACCCAGTACTTC
D gene: TRBD1; V gene: TRBV6-4; J gene: TRBJ1-1; clone size: .; CDR3 protein: CASKGQGDTEAFF; CDR3 DNA: TGTGCCAGCAAGGGACAGGGCGACACTGAAGCTTTCTTT
D gene: .; V gene: TRBV5-4; J gene: TRBJ2-1; clone size: .; CDR3 protein: CASSERGSSAYNEQFF; CDR3 DNA: TGTGCCAGCAGCGAACGGGGGTCTAGCGCCTACAATGAGCAGTTCTTC
D gene: TRBD2; V gene: TRBV28; J gene: TRBJ2-1; clone size: .; CDR3 protein: CASIPAGTNNEQFF; CDR3 DNA: TGTGCCAGCATCCCAGCGGGAACCAACAATGAGCAGTTCTTC
D gene: .; V gene: TRBV9; J gene: TRBJ2-7; clone size: .; CDR3 protein: CASSPRPWAGDTYEQYF; CDR3 DNA: TGTGCCAGCAGCCCTCGCCCCTGGGCGGGGGACACCTACGAGCAGTACTTC
D gene: TRBD1; V gene: TRBV7-9; J gene: TRBJ2-3; clone size: .; CDR3 protein: CASSLGGTGGSNTQYF; CDR3 DNA: TGTGCCAGCAGCTTAGGTGGGACAGGGGGCTCAAATACGCAGTATTTT
D gene: .; V gene: TRBV9; J gene: TRBJ2-3; clone size: .; CDR3 protein: CASSVAGGHVIEQYF; CDR3 DNA: TGTGCCAGCAGCGTAGCGGGGGGCCATGTAATAGAGCAGTATTTT
D gene: TRBD1; V gene: TRBV6-4; J gene: TRBJ1-5; clone size: .; CDR3 protein: CASSATTGGNQPQHF; CDR3 DNA: TGTGCCAGCAGTGCCACAACAGGGGGCAATCAGCCCCAGCATTTT
D gene: TRBD1; V gene: TRBV18; J gene: TRBJ1-1; clone size: .; CDR3 protein: CASSPLPGGENTEAFF; CDR3 DNA: TGTGCCAGCTCACCTTTACCAGGGGGAGAGAACACTGAAGCTTTCTTT
D gene: TRBD1; V gene: TRBV2; J gene: TRBJ2-7; clone size: .; CDR3 protein: CARRTSGQGYEQYF; CDR3 DNA: TGTGCCAGAAGAACATCTGGACAGGGGTACGAGCAGTACTTC
D gene: .; V gene: TRBV5-1; J gene: TRBJ1-6; clone size: .; CDR3 protein: CASSLAGQKYSPLHF; CDR3 DNA: TGCGCCAGCAGCTTGGCCGGACAGAAATATTCACCCCTCCACTTT
D gene: TRBD1; V gene: TRBV7-3; J gene: TRBJ2-1; clone size: few; CDR3 protein: CASSSMVGQPDNEQFF; CDR3 DNA: TGTGCCAGCAGCTCAATGGTGGGACAGCCTGACAATGAGCAGTTCTTC
D gene: .; V gene: TRBV7-9; J gene: TRBJ2-1; clone size: .; CDR3 protein: CASSLTDGRQNEQFF; CDR3 DNA: TGTGCCAGCAGCTTGACAGACGGCCGCCAAAATGAGCAGTTCTTC
D gene: TRBD2; V gene: TRBV19; J gene: TRBJ2-2; clone size: .; CDR3 protein: CASREREGLGELFF; CDR3 DNA: TGTGCCAGTAGGGAAAGGGAGGGCCTCGGGGAGCTGTTTTTT
D gene: TRBD1; V gene: TRBV28; J gene: TRBJ1-1; clone size: few; CDR3 protein: CASSQQGAMNTEAFF; CDR3 DNA: TGTGCCAGCAGCCAACAGGGGGCGATGAACACTGAAGCTTTCTTT
D gene: TRBD2; V gene: TRBV30; J gene: TRBJ2-7; clone size: .; CDR3 protein: CAWTLAGLPYEQYF; CDR3 DNA: TGTGCCTGGACGCTAGCGGGGCTGCCTTACGAGCAGTACTTC
D gene: TRBD1; V gene: TRBV19; J gene: TRBJ2-7; clone size: .; CDR3 protein: CASSRQGSSYEQYF; CDR3 DNA: TGTGCCAGTAGTCGACAGGGGTCTTCTTACGAGCAGTACTTC
D gene: TRBD1; V gene: TRBV29-1; J gene: TRBJ1-4; clone size: once; CDR3 protein: CSVGGQGNEKLFF; CDR3 DNA: TGCAGCGTTGGGGGACAGGGTAATGAAAAACTGTTTTTT
D gene: .; V gene: TRBV29-1; J gene: TRBJ1-2; clone size: .; CDR3 protein: CSVEDPQGKYYGYTF; CDR3 DNA: TGCAGCGTTGAAGATCCTCAGGGGAAATACTATGGCTACACCTTC